These T cell receptor beta chains were read from a single sample in a study of regulatory T cells in long-lasting Graves disease. Each CDR3 protein is one row after TCRdb ran MiXCR on the multiplex PCR reads. The sample holds a few hundred thousand distinct CDR3 sequences, roughly a fifth seen once. The material sequenced was peripheral blood mononuclear cells (PBMCs), taken at new diagnosis, from a patient treated with antithyroid drugs. The receptor source for this set is a female donor with Graves disease. Each CDR3 is given with its conserved first and last residue. A D gene is named only where the DNA matches it firmly. Expanded clones get a size class; other rows say once, few or many, or leave the size out.

D gene	V gene	J gene	clone size	CDR3 protein	CDR3 DNA
.	TRBV7-8	TRBJ1-1	many	CASSFDGQNTEAFF	TGTGCCAGCAGCTTTGATGGTCAAAACACTGAAGCTTTCTTT
TRBD1	TRBV12-3/TRBV12-4	TRBJ1-2	few	CASSSTGGSNKYGYTF	TGTGCCAGCAGTTCAACAGGGGGCAGCAATAAGTATGGCTACACCTTC
.	TRBV7-2	TRBJ2-1	many	CASSSIGWHEQFF	TGTGCCAGCAGCTCGATCGGGTGGCATGAGCAGTTCTTC
.	TRBV20-1	TRBJ2-5	many	CSASNWLGETQYF	TGCAGTGCTAGTAACTGGCTCGGGGAGACCCAGTACTTC
TRBD1	TRBV9	TRBJ1-6	.	CASSSRDRANSPLHF	TGTGCCAGCAGCTCCCGGGACAGGGCTAATTCACCCCTCCACTTT
TRBD2	TRBV19	TRBJ2-5	few	CASSDPGTSGGLKETQYF	TGTGCCAGTAGCGACCCCGGGACTAGCGGGGGACTGAAAGAGACCCAGTACTTC
TRBD2	TRBV20-1	TRBJ2-1	.	CSASGLARYNEQFF	TGCAGTGCATCGGGACTAGCGAGATACAATGAGCAGTTCTTC
TRBD1	TRBV7-8	TRBJ2-1	many	CASSSLAGTGYNEQFF	TGTGCCAGCAGCTCCCTTGCCGGGACAGGTTACAATGAGCAGTTCTTC
TRBD1	TRBV20-1	TRBJ1-1	many	CSARDPGQGVYTEAFF	TGCAGTGCTAGAGACCCCGGACAGGGGGTATACACTGAAGCTTTCTTT
.	TRBV7-2	TRBJ2-7	many	CASSLGTLAYEQYF	TGTGCCAGCAGCTTGGGGACATTGGCCTACGAGCAGTACTTC
TRBD1	TRBV20-1	TRBJ1-1	many	CSAREPGQMNTEAFF	TGCAGTGCTAGGGAACCGGGACAGATGAACACTGAAGCTTTCTTT
.	TRBV11-2	TRBJ2-5	many	CASSPNGGLGETQYF	TGTGCCAGCAGCCCAAACGGGGGCCTCGGGGAGACCCAGTACTTC
.	TRBV28	TRBJ1-2	many	CASRTRGATKVHYGYTF	TGTGCCAGCAGGACCCGTGGGGCGACCAAGGTCCACTATGGCTACACCTTC
.	TRBV20-1	TRBJ2-3	many	CSATTGSTQYF	TGCAGTGCTACAACAGGGAGTACGCAGTATTTT
.	TRBV11-2	TRBJ2-7	many	CASSFTGSGEQYF	TGTGCCAGCAGCTTTACAGGGAGCGGGGAGCAGTACTTC
TRBD2	TRBV2	TRBJ2-3	.	CASSPTSGEAADTQYF	TGTGCCAGCAGCCCGACTAGCGGCGAGGCTGCAGATACGCAGTATTTT
TRBD1	TRBV4-2	TRBJ2-3	few	CASSQHRRQGAADTQYF	TGTGCCAGCAGCCAACATAGGAGACAGGGGGCTGCAGATACGCAGTATTTT